This T cell receptor (beta chain) was sequenced in a study of T cell responses to AZD1222 COVID-19 vaccine. Germline V gene data show CDR1 as SQVTM and CDR2 as ANQGSEA. The ends lost 5 bases at V and 2 bases at J; junction bases unmatched: 6. This CDR3 has 15 residues. Libraries were prepared by immunoSEQ multiplex PCR; TCRdb keeps only in-frame clonotypes and omits some of them. The repertoire includes some 170,000 clones, 85% to 90% of them detected once, and under 2% sits in the top ten. The sample was peripheral blood, taken on day 0 of AZD1222 vaccination. J is TRBJ2-6 and V is TRBV29-1; 7 positions agree with TRBD1. The origin of this receptor is an adult in good health. The CDR3 nucleotides read TGCAGCGTTCTAACAACAGGGGCTGGGGCCAACGTCCTGACTTTC. Amino acids: CSVLTTGAGANVLTF.